One and the same sample provided the 18 T cell receptor beta chains below, sequenced in a study of blood T cell repertoires in COVID-19. Libraries were prepared by immunoSEQ multiplex PCR; TCRdb keeps only in-frame clonotypes and omits some of them. The table lists 69,000 or so clones, 90% of them singletons. Sample: peripheral blood. Receptors were obtained from a man in his fifties with acute or convalescent COVID-19.

This clone is a singleton in its sample. The rearrangement uses TRBV15 and TRBJ2-3, with TRBD2 matching over 13 bases. This CDR3 has 15 residues. The germline V gene has CDR1 LNHNV and CDR2 YYDKDF (reference sequence). Trimming removed 1 base from V and 5 bases from J; junction bases left unmatched: 0. The CDR3 protein is CATSRGLAGGDTQYF. CDR3 DNA sequence: TGTGCCACCAGCAGAGGACTAGCGGGAGGAGATACGCAGTATTTT.

The J gene is TRBJ1-4, the V gene TRBV7-9; D gene ambiguous. V lost 5 bases and J 8 bases, leaving 12 bases between the germline ends. Germline values: CDR1 SEHNR, CDR2 FQNEAQ (reference sequence). The CDR3 contains 13 residues. The CDR3 DNA reads as TGTGCCAGCAGCCGGGGAGGGTCCGAAAAACTGTTTTTT. Its protein product is CASSRGGSEKLFF.

The chain is built from TRBV5-1 and TRBJ1-6, with TRBD1 matching 9 bases. In germline, CDR1 is SGHRS, CDR2 YFSETQ. This CDR3 is built from 16 residues. Losses at the gene ends were 4 bases for V and 6 bases for J; bases not matched to a gene: 8. CDR3 residues: CASSLGTGNGNSPLHF. In DNA, the CDR3 is TGCGCCAGCAGCCTGGGGACAGGGAACGGTAATTCACCCCTCCACTTT. Using reference TRBV5-1 and TRBJ1-6 for the parts outside the CDR3, the full variable domain is KAGVTQTPRYLIKTRGQQVTLSCSPISGHRSVSWYQQTPGQGLQFLFEYFSETQRNKGNFPGRFSGRQFSNSRSEMNVSTLELGDSALYLCASSLGTGNGNSPLHFGNGTRLTVT.

The chain combines TRBV4-3 with TRBJ2-7, with a tentative D call TRBD1 (5 bases). CDR3 length equals 15 residues. CDR1 and CDR2 (germline): LGHNA, YSLEER. Trimming took off 1 base at V and 2 bases at J, with 12 bases between the two ends. Here the CDR3 DNA reads TGCGCCAGCAGCCAAGGCACAGGCCTTACCTACGAGCAGTACTTC. Translated, it gives CASSQGTGLTYEQYF.

The chain has TRBV6-5 and TRBJ2-2; TRBD2 aligns across 9 bases. This CDR3 contains 16 residues. Germline CDR1 MNHEY, CDR2 SVGAGI. Trimming took 2 bases from V and 4 from J; bases not matched to a gene: 5. The CDR3, as DNA: TGTGCCAGCAGTTACCCTAGCGGGATAGGCACCGGGGAGCTGTTTTTT. Protein product: CASSYPSGIGTGELFF.

The CDR3 bases are TGTGCCAGCAGCACCAGGACAGGGGGCCCTGGCAAACTGTTTTTT. It encodes CASSTRTGGPGKLFF. The V and J genes are TRBV11-3 and TRBJ1-4, with 11 positions matching TRBD1. The trim removed 5 bases at V and 11 bases at J, leaving 10 bases unmatched. The CDR3 consists of 15 residues. Germline V gives CDR1 SGHNT, CDR2 YENEEA.

The chain links TRBV24-1 to TRBJ2-2; a possible D gene is TRBD1 (6 bases). Germline V lookup: CDR1 KGHDR, CDR2 SFDVKD. The V and J ends lost 0 bases and 3 bases respectively, with 10 bases between them. The CDR3 is made up of 16 amino acids. The CDR3 nucleotides read TGTGCCACCAGTGATTTGGCACAGGGTGACACCGGGGAGCTGTTTTTT. The encoded protein is CATSDLAQGDTGELFF.

V usage is TRBV7-2 and J usage is TRBJ2-2; 9 bases map to TRBD2. The CDR3 runs 17 residues. With 5 bases clipped from V and 4 bases from J, the junction kept 11 bases outside the gene matches. Germline CDR1 and CDR2: SGHTA and FQGNSA. This CDR3 is CASSRSGSPRGTGELFF. For the CDR3, the DNA is TGTGCCAGCAGCCGTAGCGGGAGCCCCCGTGGCACCGGGGAGCTGTTTTTT. Drawing the rest from reference TRBV7-2 and TRBJ2-2, the complete variable domain is GAGVSQSPSNKVTEKGKDVELRCDPISGHTALYWYRQSLGQGLEFLIYFQGNSAPDKSGLPSDRFSAERTGGSVSTLTIQRTQQEDSAVYLCASSRSGSPRGTGELFFGEGSRLTVL.

The gene calls are TRBV24-1 and TRBJ2-1; TRBD1 matches 10 bases. The CDR3 totals 16 residues. With 3 bases clipped from V and 4 bases from J, the junction kept 5 bases outside the gene matches. From germline, CDR1 is KGHDR and CDR2 SFDVKD. In DNA, the CDR3 is TGTGCCACCAGTGATCCGGGACAGGGGCGATACAATGAGCAGTTCTTC. Its translation is CATSDPGQGRYNEQFF.

This clone came up once. The CDR3 bases are TGTGCCAGCCGAGAACCAGGACTAGCGGGATTCTACGAGCAGTACTTC. This encodes CASREPGLAGFYEQYF. J is TRBJ2-7 and V is TRBV18; 12 bases map to TRBD2. The CDR3 length is 16 residues. The germline V gene has CDR1 KGHSH and CDR2 LQKENI. J was trimmed by 3 bases and V by 8 bases; bases with no gene match: 11.

About this clone itself: This sample includes further DNA sequences coding for the same CDR3. The V and J genes are TRBV9 and TRBJ2-1, with D hard to call. The V gene's germline CDR1 is SGDLS and CDR2 YYNGEE. V was shortened by 0 bases and J by 4 bases, with 5 bases between the two germline ends. The CDR3 consists of 13 residues. CDR3 protein: CASSVARYNEQFF. As DNA, the CDR3 is TGTGCCAGCAGCGTAGCGCGTTACAATGAGCAGTTCTTC.

The chain recombines TRBV7-2 with TRBJ2-1, with TRBD2 matching over 8 bases. Germline V lookup: CDR1 SGHTA, CDR2 FQGNSA. This CDR3 has 16 amino acids. V dropped 6 bases and J dropped 10; count of bases not matched to a gene: 17. The CDR3 spells CASRPKLAGTILEQFF. The DNA of the CDR3 is TGTGCCAGCAGACCTAAATTAGCGGGGACGATTTTGGAGCAGTTCTTC.

V and J are TRBV6-5 and TRBJ1-6; D is ambiguous. The CDR3 is made up of 12 amino acids. V was cut by 5 bases and J by 9 bases, with 8 bases left in between. The germline V gene encodes CDR1 MNHEY and CDR2 SVGAGI. CDR3 sequence: CASSTGPSPLHF. The CDR3 DNA is TGTGCCAGCAGTACCGGTCCTTCACCCCTCCACTTT.

This chain links TRBV18 with TRBJ2-5, with 9 bases fitting TRBD1. The CDR3 is made up of 14 amino acids. Germline CDR1 is KGHSH and CDR2 is LQKENI. V was clipped by 4 bases and J by 3 bases; unmatched bases: 3. CDR3 sequence reads: CASSLGTGKETQYF. In DNA, the CDR3 is TGTGCCAGCTCACTGGGGACAGGGAAAGAGACCCAGTACTTC.

The gene calls are TRBV3-1 (or the pseudogene TRBV3-2) and TRBJ2-7; D is undetermined. Germline V gene sequence: CDR1 LGHDT, CDR2 YNNKEL (reference sequence). V was trimmed by 0 bases and J by 6 bases, leaving 6 bases between them. CDR3 length: 12 amino acids. The CDR3 sequence: CASSQDRFEQYF. The CDR3 nucleotides read TGTGCCAGCAGCCAAGATCGGTTCGAGCAGTACTTC.

The chain carries TRBV19 and TRBJ1-5; TRBD1 matches at 8 bases. The junction had 5 bases not matched to a gene; V was cut back by 4 bases and J by 6 bases. The CDR3 covers 14 residues. Germline V gene lookup returns CDR1 LNHDA and CDR2 SQIVND (reference sequence). This CDR3 reads CASSTGQGGQPQHF. CDR3 DNA sequence: TGTGCCAGTAGTACTGGACAGGGCGGTCAGCCCCAGCATTTT.

The chain is built from TRBV5-1 and TRBJ2-7; possible D gene TRBD2, 5 bases. Trimming removed 5 bases from V and 0 bases from J, with 12 bases in between. Germline V gene lookup returns CDR1 SGHRS and CDR2 YFSETQ. The CDR3 is 14 amino acids. The CDR3 DNA sequence: TGCGCCAGCAGTATTGGGGAGTACTCCTACGAGCAGTACTTC. It codes for CASSIGEYSYEQYF.

The V call is TRBV19, the J call TRBJ2-7; TRBD2 matches at 10 bases. Germline V gene lookup returns CDR1 LNHDA and CDR2 SQIVND (reference sequence). The CDR3 contains 17 residues. V was clipped by 3 bases and J by 0 bases; unmatched bases: 8. The CDR3 sequence is CASSIGSGRSSSYEQYF. The DNA of the CDR3 is TGTGCCAGTAGTATTGGTAGCGGGAGGTCTAGCTCCTACGAGCAGTACTTC.